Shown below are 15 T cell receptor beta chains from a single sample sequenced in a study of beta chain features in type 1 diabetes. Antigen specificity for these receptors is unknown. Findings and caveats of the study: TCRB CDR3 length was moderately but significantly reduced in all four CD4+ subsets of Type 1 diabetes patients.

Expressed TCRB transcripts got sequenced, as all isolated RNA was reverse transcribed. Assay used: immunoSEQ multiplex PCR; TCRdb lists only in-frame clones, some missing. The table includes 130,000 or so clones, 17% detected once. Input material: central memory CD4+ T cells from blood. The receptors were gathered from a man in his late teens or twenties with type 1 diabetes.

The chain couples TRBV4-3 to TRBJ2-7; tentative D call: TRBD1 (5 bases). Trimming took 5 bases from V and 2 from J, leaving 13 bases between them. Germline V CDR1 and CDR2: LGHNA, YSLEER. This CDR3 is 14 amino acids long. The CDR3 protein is CASSSNGAPYEQYF. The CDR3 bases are TGCGCCAGCAGCTCGAATGGGGCGCCCTACGAGCAGTACTTC.

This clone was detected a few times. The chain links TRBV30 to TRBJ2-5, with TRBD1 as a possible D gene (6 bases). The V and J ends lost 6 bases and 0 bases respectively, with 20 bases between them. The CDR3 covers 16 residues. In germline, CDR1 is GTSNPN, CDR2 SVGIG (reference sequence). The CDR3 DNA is TGTGCCTGTTCAGGGCTTGGTAGGGGGTACCAAGAGACCCAGTACTTC. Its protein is CACSGLGRGYQETQYF. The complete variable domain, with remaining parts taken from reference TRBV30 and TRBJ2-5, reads SQTIHQWPATLVQPVGSPLSLECTVEGTSNPNLYWYRQAAGRGLQLLFYSVGIGQISSEVPQNLSASRPQDRQFILSSKKLLLSDSGFYLCACSGLGRGYQETQYFGPGTRLLVL.

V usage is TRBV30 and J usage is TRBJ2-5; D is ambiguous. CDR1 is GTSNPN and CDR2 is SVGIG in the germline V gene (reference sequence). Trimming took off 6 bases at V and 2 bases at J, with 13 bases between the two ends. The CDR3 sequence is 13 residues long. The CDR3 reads CACARGVQETQYF. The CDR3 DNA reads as TGTGCCTGCGCAAGAGGAGTACAAGAGACCCAGTACTTC.

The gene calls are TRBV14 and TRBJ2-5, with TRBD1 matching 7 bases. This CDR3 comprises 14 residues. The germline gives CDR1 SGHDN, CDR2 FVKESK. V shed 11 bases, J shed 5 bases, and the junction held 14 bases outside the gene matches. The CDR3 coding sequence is TGTGCCTCGGGCGAGGGGGCTTTTGGGGAGACCCAGTACTTC. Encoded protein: CASGEGAFGETQYF.

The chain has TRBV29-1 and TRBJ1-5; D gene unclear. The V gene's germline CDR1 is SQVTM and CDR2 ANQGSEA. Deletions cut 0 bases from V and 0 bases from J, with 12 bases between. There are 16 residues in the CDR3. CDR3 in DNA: TGCAGCGTTGAAGATCCGGGGTACTATAGCAATCAGCCCCAGCATTTT. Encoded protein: CSVEDPGYYSNQPQHF.

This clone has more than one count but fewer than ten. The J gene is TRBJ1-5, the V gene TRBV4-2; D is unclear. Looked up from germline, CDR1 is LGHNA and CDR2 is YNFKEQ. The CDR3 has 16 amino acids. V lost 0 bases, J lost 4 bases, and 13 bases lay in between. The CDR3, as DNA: TGTGCCAGCAGCCAAGATCTCCGCAAGCCGAATCAGCCCCAGCATTTT. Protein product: CASSQDLRKPNQPQHF.

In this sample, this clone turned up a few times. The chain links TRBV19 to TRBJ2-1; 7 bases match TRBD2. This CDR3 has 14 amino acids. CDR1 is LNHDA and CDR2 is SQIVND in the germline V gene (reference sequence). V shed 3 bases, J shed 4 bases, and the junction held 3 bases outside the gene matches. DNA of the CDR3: TGTGCCAGTAGTATGGGGCGGGGGTACAATGAGCAGTTCTTC. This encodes CASSMGRGYNEQFF.

The CDR3 reads CASSLTFGVGYTF. CDR3 sequence (DNA): TGTGCCAGCAGCTTAACGTTTGGGGTTGGCTACACCTTC. The chain has TRBV7-3 and TRBJ1-2, with no clear D. Germline lookup yields CDR1 SGHTA and CDR2 FQGTGA. This CDR3 has 13 amino acids. Trimming took 0 bases from V and 7 from J, leaving 9 bases between them.

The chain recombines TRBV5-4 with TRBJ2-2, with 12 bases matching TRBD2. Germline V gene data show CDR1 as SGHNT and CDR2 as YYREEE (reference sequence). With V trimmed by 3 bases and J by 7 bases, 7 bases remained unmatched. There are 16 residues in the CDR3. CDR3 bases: TGTGCCAGCAGCTCGACTAGCGGGAGTTCAGGCGGGGAGCTGTTTTTT. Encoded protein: CASSSTSGSSGGELFF. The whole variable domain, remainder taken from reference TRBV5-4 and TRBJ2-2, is ETGVTQSPTHLIKTRGQQVTLRCSSQSGHNTVSWYQQALGQGPQFIFQYYREEENGRGNFPPRFSGLQFPNYSSELNVNALELDDSALYLCASSSTSGSSGGELFFGEGSRLTVL.

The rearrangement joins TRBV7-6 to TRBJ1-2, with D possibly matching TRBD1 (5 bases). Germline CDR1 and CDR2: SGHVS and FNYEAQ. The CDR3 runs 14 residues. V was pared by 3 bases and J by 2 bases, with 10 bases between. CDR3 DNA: TGTGCCAGCAGCTTGGATGCAGGGAACTATGGCTACACCTTC. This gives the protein CASSLDAGNYGYTF.

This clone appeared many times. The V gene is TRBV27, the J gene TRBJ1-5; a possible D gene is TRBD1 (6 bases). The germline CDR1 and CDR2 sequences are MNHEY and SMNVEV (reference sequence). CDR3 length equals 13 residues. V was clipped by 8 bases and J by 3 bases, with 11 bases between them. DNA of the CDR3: TGTGCCAGCGGCGGACAGATCAATCAGCCCCAGCATTTT. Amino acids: CASGGQINQPQHF.

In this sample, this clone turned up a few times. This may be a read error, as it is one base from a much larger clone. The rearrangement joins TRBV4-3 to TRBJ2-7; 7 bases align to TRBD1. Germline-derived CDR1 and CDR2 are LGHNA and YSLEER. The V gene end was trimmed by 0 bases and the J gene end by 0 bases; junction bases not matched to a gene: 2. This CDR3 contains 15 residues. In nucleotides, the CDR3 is TGCGCCAGCAGCCAAGAACAGGGGAGCTCCTACGAGCAGTACTTC. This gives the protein CASSQEQGSSYEQYF.

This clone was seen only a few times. CDR3 nucleotide sequence: TGCGCCAGCAGCCTCCAGGGAGGCTACAATGAGCAGTTCTTC. It is translated as CASSLQGGYNEQFF. V and J are TRBV5-1 and TRBJ2-1; possibly TRBD2 for D (6 bases). The V end lost 4 bases, the J end lost 3 bases, and 11 bases lay between the germline ends. This CDR3 has 14 residues. CDR1 is SGHRS and CDR2 is YFSETQ in the germline V gene.

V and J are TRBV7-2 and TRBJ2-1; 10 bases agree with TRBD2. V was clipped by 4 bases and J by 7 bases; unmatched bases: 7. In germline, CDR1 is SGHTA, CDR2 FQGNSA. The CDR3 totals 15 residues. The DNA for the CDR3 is TGTGCCAGCAGCTCCTTTCCGACTAGCGGGAATGAGCAGTTCTTC. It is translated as CASSSFPTSGNEQFF.

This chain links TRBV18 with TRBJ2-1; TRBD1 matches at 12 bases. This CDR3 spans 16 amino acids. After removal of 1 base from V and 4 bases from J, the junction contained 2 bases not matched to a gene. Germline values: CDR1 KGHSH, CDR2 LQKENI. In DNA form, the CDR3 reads TGTGCCAGCTCACCACGGGGACAGGGGGCATACAATGAGCAGTTCTTC. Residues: CASSPRGQGAYNEQFF. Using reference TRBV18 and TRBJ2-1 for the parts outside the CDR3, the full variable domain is NAGVMQNPRHLVRRRGQEARLRCSPMKGHSHVYWYRQLPEEGLKFMVYLQKENIIDESGMPKERFSAEFPKEGPSILRIQQVVRGDSAAYFCASSPRGQGAYNEQFFGPGTRLTVL.